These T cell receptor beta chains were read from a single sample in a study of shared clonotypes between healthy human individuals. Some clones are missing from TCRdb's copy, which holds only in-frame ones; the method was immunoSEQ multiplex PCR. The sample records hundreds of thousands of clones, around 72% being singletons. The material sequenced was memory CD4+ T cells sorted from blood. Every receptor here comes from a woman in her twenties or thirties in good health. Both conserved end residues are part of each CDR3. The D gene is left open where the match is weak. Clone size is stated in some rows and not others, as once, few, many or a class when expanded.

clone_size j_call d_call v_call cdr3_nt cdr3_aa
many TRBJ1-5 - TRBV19 TGTGCCAGTAGCGGGACGGACAATCAGCCCCAGCATTTT CASSGTDNQPQHF
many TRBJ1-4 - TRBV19 TGTGCCAGTAGTATCGGTGAGGTGGCCATGGGTGAAAAACTGTTTTTT CASSIGEVAMGEKLFF
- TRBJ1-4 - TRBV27 TGTGCCAGCAGTTCGAACTCCGCAAAACTGTTTTTT CASSSNSAKLFF
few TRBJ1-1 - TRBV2 TGTGCCAGCATCTACAGTCCTAACACTGAAGCTTTCTTT CASIYSPNTEAFF
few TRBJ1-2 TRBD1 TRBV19 TGTGCCAGTATCGCGACCGGGACAGGGGGCTGGGGCTATGGCTACACCTTC CASIATGTGGWGYGYTF
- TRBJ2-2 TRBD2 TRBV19 TGTGCCAGTCTTAGCGGGAGGGCCGAGACCGGGGAGCTGTTTTTT CASLSGRAETGELFF
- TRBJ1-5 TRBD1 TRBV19 TGTGCCAGTACGCGGGAAACAGGGGTCGGTCAGCCCCAGCATTTT CASTRETGVGQPQHF
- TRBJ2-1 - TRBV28 TGTGCCAGCAGTTTATCCCTAGTTCACGGCAATGAGCAGTTCTTC CASSLSLVHGNEQFF
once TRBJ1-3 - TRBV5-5 TGTGCCAGCAGCGGACAGATTAATGGAAACACCATATATTTT CASSGQINGNTIYF
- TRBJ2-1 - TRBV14 TGTGCCAGCAGCTCAGCGGAACTATACAATGAGCAGTTCTTC CASSSAELYNEQFF
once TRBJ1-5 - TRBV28 TGTGCCAGCAGTAAAGAATCAGGGGCGAGTCAGCCCCAGCATTTT CASSKESGASQPQHF